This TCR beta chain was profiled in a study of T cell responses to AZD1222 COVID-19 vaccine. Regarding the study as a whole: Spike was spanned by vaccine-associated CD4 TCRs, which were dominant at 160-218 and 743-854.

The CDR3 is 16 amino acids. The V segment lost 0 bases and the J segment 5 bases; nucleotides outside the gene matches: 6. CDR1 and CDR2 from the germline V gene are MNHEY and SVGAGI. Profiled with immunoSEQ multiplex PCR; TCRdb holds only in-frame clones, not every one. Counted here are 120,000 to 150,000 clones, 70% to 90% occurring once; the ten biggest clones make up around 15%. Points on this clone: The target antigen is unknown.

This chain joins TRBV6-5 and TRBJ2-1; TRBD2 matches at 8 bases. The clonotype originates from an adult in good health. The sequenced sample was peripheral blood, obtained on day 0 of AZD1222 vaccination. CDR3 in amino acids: CASSYSTAGGDNEQFF. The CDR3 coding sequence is TGTGCCAGCAGTTACTCGACGGCCGGGGGGGACAATGAGCAGTTCTTC.